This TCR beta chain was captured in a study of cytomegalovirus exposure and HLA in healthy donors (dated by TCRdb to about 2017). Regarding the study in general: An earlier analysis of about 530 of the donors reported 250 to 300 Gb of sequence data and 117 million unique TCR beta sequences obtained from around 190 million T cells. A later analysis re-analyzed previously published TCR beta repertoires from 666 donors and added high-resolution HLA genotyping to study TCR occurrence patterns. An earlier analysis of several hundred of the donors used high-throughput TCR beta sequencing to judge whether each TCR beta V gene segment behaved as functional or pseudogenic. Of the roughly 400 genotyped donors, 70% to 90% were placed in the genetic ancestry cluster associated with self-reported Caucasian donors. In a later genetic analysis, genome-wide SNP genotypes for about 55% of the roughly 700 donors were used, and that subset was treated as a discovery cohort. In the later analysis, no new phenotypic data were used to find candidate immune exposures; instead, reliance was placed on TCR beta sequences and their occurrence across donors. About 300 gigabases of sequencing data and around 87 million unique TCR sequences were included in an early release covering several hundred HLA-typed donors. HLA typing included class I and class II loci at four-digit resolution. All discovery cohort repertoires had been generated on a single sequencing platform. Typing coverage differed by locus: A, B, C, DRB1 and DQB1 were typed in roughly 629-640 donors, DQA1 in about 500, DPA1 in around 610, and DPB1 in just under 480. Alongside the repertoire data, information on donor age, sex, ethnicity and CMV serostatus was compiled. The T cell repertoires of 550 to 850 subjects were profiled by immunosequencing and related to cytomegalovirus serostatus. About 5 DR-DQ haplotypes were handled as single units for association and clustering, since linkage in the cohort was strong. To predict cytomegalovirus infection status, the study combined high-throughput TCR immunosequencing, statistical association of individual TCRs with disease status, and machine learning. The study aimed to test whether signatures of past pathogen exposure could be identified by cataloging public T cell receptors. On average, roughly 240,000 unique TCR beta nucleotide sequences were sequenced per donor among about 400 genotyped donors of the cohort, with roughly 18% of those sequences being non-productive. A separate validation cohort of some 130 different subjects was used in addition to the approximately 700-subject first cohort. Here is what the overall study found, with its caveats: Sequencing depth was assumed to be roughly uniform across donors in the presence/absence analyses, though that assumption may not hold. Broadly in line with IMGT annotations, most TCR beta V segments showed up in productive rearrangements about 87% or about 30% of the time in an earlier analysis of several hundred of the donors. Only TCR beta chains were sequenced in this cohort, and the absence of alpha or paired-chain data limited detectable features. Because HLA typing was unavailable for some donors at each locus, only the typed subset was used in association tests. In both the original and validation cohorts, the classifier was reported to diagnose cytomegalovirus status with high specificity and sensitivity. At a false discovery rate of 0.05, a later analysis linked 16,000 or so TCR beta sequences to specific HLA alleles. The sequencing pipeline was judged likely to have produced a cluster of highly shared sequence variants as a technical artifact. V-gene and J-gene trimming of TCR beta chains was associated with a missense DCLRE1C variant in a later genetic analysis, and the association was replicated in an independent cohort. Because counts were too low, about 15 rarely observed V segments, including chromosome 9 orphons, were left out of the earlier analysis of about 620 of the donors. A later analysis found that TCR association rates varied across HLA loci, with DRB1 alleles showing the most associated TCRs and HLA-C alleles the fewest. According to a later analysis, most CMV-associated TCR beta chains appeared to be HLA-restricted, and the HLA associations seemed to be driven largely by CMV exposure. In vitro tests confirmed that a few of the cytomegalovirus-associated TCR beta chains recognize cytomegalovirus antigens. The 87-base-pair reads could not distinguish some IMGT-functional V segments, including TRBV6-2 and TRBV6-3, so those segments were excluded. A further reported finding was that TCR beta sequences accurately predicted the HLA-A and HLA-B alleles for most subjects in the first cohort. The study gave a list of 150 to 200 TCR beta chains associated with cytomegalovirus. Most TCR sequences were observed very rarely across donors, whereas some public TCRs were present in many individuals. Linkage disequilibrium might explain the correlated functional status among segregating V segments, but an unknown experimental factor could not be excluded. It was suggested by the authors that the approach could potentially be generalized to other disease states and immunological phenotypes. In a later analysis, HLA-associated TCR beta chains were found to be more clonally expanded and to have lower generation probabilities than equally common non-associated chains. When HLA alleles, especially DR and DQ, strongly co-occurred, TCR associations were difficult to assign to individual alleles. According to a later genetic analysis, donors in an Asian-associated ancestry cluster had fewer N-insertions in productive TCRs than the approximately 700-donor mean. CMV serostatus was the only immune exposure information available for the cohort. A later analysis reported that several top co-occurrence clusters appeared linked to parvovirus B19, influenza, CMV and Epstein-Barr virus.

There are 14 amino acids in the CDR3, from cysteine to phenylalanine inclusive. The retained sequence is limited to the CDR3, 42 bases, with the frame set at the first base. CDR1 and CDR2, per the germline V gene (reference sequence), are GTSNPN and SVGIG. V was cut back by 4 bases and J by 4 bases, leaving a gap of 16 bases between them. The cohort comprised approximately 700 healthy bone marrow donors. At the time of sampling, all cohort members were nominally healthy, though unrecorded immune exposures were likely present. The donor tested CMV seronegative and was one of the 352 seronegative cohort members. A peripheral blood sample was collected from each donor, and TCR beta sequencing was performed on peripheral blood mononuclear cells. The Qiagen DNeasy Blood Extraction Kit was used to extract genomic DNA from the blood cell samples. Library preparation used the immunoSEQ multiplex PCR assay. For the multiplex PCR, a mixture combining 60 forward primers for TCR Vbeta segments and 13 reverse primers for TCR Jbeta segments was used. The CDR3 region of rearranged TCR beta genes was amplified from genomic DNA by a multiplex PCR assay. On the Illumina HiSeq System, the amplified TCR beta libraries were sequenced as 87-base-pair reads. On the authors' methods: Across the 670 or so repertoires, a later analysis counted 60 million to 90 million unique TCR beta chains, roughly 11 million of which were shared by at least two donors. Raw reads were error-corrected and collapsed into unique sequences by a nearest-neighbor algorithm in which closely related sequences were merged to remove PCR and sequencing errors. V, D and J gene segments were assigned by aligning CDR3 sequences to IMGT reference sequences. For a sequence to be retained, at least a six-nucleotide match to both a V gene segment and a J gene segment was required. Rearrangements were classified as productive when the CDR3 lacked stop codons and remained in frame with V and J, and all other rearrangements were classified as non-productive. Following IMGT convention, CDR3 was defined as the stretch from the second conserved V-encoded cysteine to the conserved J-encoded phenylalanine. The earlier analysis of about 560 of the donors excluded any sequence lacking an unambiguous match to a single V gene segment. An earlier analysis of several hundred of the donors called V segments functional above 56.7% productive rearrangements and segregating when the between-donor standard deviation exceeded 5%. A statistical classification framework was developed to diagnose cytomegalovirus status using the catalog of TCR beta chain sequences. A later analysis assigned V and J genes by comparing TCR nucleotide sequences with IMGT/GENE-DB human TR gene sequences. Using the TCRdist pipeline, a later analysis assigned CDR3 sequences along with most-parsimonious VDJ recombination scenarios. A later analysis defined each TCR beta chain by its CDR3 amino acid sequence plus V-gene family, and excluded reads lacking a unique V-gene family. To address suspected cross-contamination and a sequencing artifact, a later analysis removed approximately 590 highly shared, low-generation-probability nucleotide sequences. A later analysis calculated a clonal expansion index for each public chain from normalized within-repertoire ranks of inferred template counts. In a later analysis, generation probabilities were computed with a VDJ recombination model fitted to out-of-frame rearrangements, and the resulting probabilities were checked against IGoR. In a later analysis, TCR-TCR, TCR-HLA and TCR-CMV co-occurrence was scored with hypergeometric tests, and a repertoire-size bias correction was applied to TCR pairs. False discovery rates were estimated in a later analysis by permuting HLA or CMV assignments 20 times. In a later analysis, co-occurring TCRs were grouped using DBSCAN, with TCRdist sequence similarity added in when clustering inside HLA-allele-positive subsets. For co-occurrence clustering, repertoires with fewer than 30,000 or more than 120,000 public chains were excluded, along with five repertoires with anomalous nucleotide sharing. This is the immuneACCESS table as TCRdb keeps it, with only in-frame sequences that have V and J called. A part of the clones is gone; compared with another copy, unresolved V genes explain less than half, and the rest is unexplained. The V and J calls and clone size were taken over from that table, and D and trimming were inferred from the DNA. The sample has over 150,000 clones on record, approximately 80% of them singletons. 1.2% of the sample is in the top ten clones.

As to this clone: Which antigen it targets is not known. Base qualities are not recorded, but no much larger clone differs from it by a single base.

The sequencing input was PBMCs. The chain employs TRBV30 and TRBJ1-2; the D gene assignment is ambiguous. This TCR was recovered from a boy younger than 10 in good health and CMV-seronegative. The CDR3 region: CAWNLMGLTYGYTF. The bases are TGTGCCTGGAACCTTATGGGCCTAACCTATGGCTACACCTTC.